A single sample gave rise to the 15 T cell receptor beta chains below, sequenced in a study of shared clonotypes between healthy human individuals. Sequencing was performed with immunoSEQ multiplex PCR; in TCRdb, only in-frame clones are kept and a portion is missing. Of some 2,000,000 clones in the sample, 85% to 95% are singletons; the top ten hold 0.85% to 1.3%. Naive CD8 populations comprised CD45RO-negative cells positively selected for CCR7, excluding terminally differentiated effector memory CD45RA+ cells. The sample was naive CD8+ T cells sorted from blood. The receptor source for this set is a man aged 18 to 29 in good health.

V usage is TRBV7-9 and J usage is TRBJ1-3; 8 bases are a match to TRBD1. The CDR3 consists of 15 residues. Germline CDR1 and CDR2: SEHNR and FQNEAQ (reference sequence). With V trimmed by 0 bases and J by 6 bases, 4 bases remained unmatched. The CDR3 nucleotides are TGTGCCAGCAGCTTAGCGCAGGGGGCAGAAAACACCATATATTTT. Amino acid sequence: CASSLAQGAENTIYF.

The CDR3 DNA sequence: TGTGCCAGCAGCTACAGGGGTGTCTCTGAAGCTTTCTTT. Translating it yields CASSYRGVSEAFF. The V gene is TRBV16, the J gene TRBJ1-1; 7 positions agree with TRBD1. Germline lookup yields CDR1 KGHSY and CDR2 FQNENV. The CDR3 has 13 residues. Germline trimming cut 5 bases from V and 6 bases from J; bases unmatched to any gene: 6. The full variable domain, completed using reference TRBV16 and TRBJ1-1, is GEEVAQTPKHLVRGEGQKAKLYCAPIKGHSYVFWYQQVLKNEFKFLISFQNENVFDETGMPKERFSAKCLPNSPCSLEIQATKLEDSAVYFCASSYRGVSEAFFGQGTRLTVV.

Note on this clone: This sample also contains other DNA sequences that code for the same CDR3. The chain recombines TRBV19 with TRBJ2-7; D tentatively fits TRBD1 or TRBD2 (5 bases each). This CDR3 spans 14 amino acids. CDR1 and CDR2 from the germline V gene are LNHDA and SQIVND (reference sequence). Trimming stripped 1 base from V and 0 bases from J, with 7 bases between. DNA for the CDR3: TGTGCCAGTAGTATAGCCGGGGCCTCCTACGAGCAGTACTTC. Protein: CASSIAGASYEQYF.

The chain employs TRBV7-9 and TRBJ2-7; 14 bases fit TRBD2. With V trimmed by 2 bases and J by 7 bases, 13 bases remained unmatched. CDR1 and CDR2 (germline): SEHNR, FQNEAQ (reference sequence). This CDR3 has 18 amino acids. CDR3 nucleotides: TGTGCCAGCAGCTTAAAGTCTGAGACTAGCGGGGGGGCCGGAGAGCAGTACTTC. It encodes CASSLKSETSGGAGEQYF.

The V call is TRBV9, the J call TRBJ2-3; D is unclear. Trimming stripped 4 bases from V and 1 base from J, with 13 bases between. The CDR3 is 15 residues long. Germline CDR1 SGDLS, CDR2 YYNGEE. CDR3 DNA: TGTGCCAGCAGCCCTTTTGGAGTTGGCACAGATACGCAGTATTTT. This codes for CASSPFGVGTDTQYF. The variable domain in full, with the rest retrieved from reference TRBV9 and TRBJ2-3, is DSGVTQTPKHLITATGQRVTLRCSPRSGDLSVYWYQQSLDQGLQFLIQYYNGEERAKGNILERFSAQQFPDLHSELNLSSLELGDSALYFCASSPFGVGTDTQYFGPGTRLTVL.

The chain couples TRBV30 to TRBJ1-1; 9 positions agree with TRBD1. CDR3 size: 14 residues. CDR1 is GTSNPN, CDR2 SVGIG, per germline (reference sequence). V lost 3 bases, J lost 3 bases, and 5 bases stayed unmatched. The CDR3 DNA is TGTGCCTGGAGGCGGGACAGGGTGGACACTGAAGCTTTCTTT. Protein product: CAWRRDRVDTEAFF.

CDR3 bases: TGCGCCAGCAGCTGGGAGTGGGAAGGTTATGGCTACACCTTC. Translating gives CASSWEWEGYGYTF. J is TRBJ1-2 and V is TRBV5-1; D unresolved. V was cut by 3 bases and J by 5 bases, with 14 bases left in between. CDR3 length: 14 amino acids. From germline, CDR1 is SGHRS and CDR2 YFSETQ.

On this clone: Additional DNA sequences in this sample encode the identical CDR3. The CDR3 spells CASSPTGEGYEQYF. The CDR3 DNA reads TGTGCCAGCAGCCCGACAGGGGAAGGGTACGAGCAGTACTTC. This chain joins TRBV28 and TRBJ2-7; 8 nucleotides line up with TRBD1. The CDR3 runs 14 residues. The germline CDR1 and CDR2 sequences are MDHEN and SYDVKM. The V gene end was trimmed by 6 bases and the J gene end by 4 bases; junction bases not matched to a gene: 8.

V is TRBV10-3 and J is TRBJ2-5; 8 bases agree with TRBD2. Germline trimming cut 8 bases from V and 4 bases from J; bases unmatched to any gene: 9. CDR1 is ENHRY and CDR2 is SYGVKD in the germline V gene. The CDR3 is 14 residues long. The DNA for the CDR3 is TGTGCCATCTCGAGAGCGGGAGCTGGAGAGACCCAGTACTTC. It is translated as CAISRAGAGETQYF.

CDR3 sequence (DNA): TGTGCCAGCAGCTTAGACAGTTTCTCCTACGAGCAGTACTTC. This sequence encodes CASSLDSFSYEQYF. The chain recombines TRBV7-6 with TRBJ2-7; the D is unclear. The CDR3 has 14 amino acids. Germline CDR1 and CDR2: SGHVS and FNYEAQ. V dropped 1 base and J dropped 0 bases, with 7 bases sitting between them.

This chain connects TRBV14 to TRBJ1-1; 7 bases are a match to TRBD1. Trimming removed 0 bases from V and 0 bases from J; junction bases left unmatched: 4. The CDR3 is made up of 16 amino acids. Germline CDR1 reads SGHDN; CDR2 reads FVKESK. CDR3 sequence (DNA): TGTGCCAGCAGCCAAGACGGGGACAGCATGAACACTGAAGCTTTCTTT. Residues: CASSQDGDSMNTEAFF.

With regard to this clone: This same CDR3 is encoded by further DNA sequences in the sample. This sequence joins TRBV9 and TRBJ2-5; 7 bases map to TRBD1. J was trimmed by 1 base and V by 2 bases; bases with no gene match: 2. This CDR3 has 14 amino acids. Germline assignment: CDR1 SGDLS and CDR2 YYNGEE. CDR3 sequence reads: CASSVTGAQETQYF. CDR3 DNA: TGTGCCAGCAGCGTCACAGGGGCCCAAGAGACCCAGTACTTC.

The chain joins TRBV6-1 to TRBJ1-6; D is undetermined. Per germline, CDR1 MNHNS and CDR2 SASEGT. The germline V and J ends were trimmed by 2 bases and 7 bases, with 15 bases remaining between them. The CDR3 has 16 amino acids. DNA of the CDR3: TGTGCCAGCAGTGAATTGTTTGGGTACGGCAATTCACCCCTCCACTTT. Protein sequence: CASSELFGYGNSPLHF.

The gene calls are TRBV4-2 and TRBJ1-2; perhaps TRBD1 as D (5 bases). Germline CDR1 LGHNA, CDR2 YNFKEQ. The CDR3 consists of 15 residues. Deletions cut 0 bases from V and 4 bases from J, with 12 bases between. The CDR3: CASSQDRGAGYGYTF. CDR3 coding DNA: TGTGCCAGCAGCCAAGATCGAGGGGCGGGCTATGGCTACACCTTC.

This sequence joins TRBV7-9 and TRBJ2-2, with D maybe TRBD1 (6 bases). The V end lost 5 bases, the J end lost 4 bases, and 11 bases lay between the germline ends. Germline V gives CDR1 SEHNR, CDR2 FQNEAQ (reference sequence). This CDR3 spans 14 amino acids. CDR3 residues: CASSLQGLTGELFF. For the CDR3, the DNA is TGTGCCAGCAGCCTACAGGGCCTCACCGGGGAGCTGTTTTTT.